One and the same sample provided the 23 T cell receptor beta chains below, sequenced in a study of T cells in Graves' hyperthyroidism and ophthalmopathy (dated by TCRdb to between 2018 and 2021). Libraries came from multiplex PCR. Sequenced using an Illumina HiSeq 2000. TCR beta CDR3 regions were amplified from RNA transcripts. The TCR CDR3 was subjected to a first round of RT-PCR using the HTBI primer set and the Qiagen OneStep RT-PCR kit. TCRdb trimmed public reads at Q25 via fastp, called clones via MiXCR and kept in-frame beta chains. Rows with one shared CDR3 protein collapse into an entry with the most common genes and DNA. The sample has a few hundred thousand distinct CDR3 sequences on record, more than 15% of them singletons. Of the sample, roughly 3% is held by the ten largest clones. The sequenced sample was blood. Receptor source: a woman between 40 and 55 years old with Graves' ophthalmopathy.

This rearrangement joins TRBV15 to TRBJ2-5; D tentatively reads TRBD1 or TRBD2 (7 bases each). The CDR3 runs to 14 residues. Per the germline V gene, CDR1 is LNHNV and CDR2 is YYDKDF (reference sequence). CDR3 sequence reads: CATTRGDSQETQYF. CDR3 sequence (DNA): TGTGCGACAACCCGGGGGGACAGCCAAGAGACCCAGTACTTC.

This clonotype was seen at least ten times. The chain joins TRBV5-1 to TRBJ2-3; no reliable D call. Trimming cost V 2 bases and J 5 bases, with 12 bases left between them. The CDR3 totals 14 residues. The V gene's germline CDR1 is SGHRS and CDR2 YFSETQ. The CDR3 loop is CASSFDRPGDTQYF. The CDR3 region has the DNA TGCGCCAGCAGCTTTGACCGTCCCGGAGATACGCAGTATTTT.

This clonotype was observed a handful of times. The chain joins TRBV9 to TRBJ2-1; 8 bases are a match to TRBD1. The CDR3 extends over 16 amino acids. After removal of 5 bases from V and 6 bases from J, the junction contained 13 bases not matched to a gene. CDR1 is SGDLS and CDR2 is YYNGEE in the germline V gene. The chain's CDR3 is CASSGTGGTHINEQFF. The CDR3 DNA reads as TGTGCCAGCAGTGGGACAGGTGGGACACACATCAATGAGCAGTTCTTC. The complete variable domain, with remaining parts taken from reference TRBV9 and TRBJ2-1, reads DSGVTQTPKHLITATGQRVTLRCSPRSGDLSVYWYQQSLDQGLQFLIQYYNGEERAKGNILERFSAQQFPDLHSELNLSSLELGDSALYFCASSGTGGTHINEQFFGPGTRLTVL.

This rearrangement joins TRBV6-1 to TRBJ1-3, with unresolved D. V lost 6 bases to trimming and J lost 7 bases, with 16 bases between them. Germline CDR1 MNHNS, CDR2 SASEGT. The CDR3 length is 14 residues. The CDR3 loop reads CASRPPGEQNTIYF. As DNA, the CDR3 is TGTGCCAGCAGACCCCCCGGCGAGCAGAACACCATATATTTT.

This clonotype has a count of ten or more. The chain uses TRBV2 and TRBJ2-2, with D tentatively TRBD1 (5 bases). From germline, CDR1 is SNHLY and CDR2 FYNNEI. The CDR3 sequence is 16 residues long. V was cut by 1 base and J by 3 bases, with 12 bases left in between. CDR3 coding DNA: TGTGCCAGCAGTGAAGGTGTAAGGGGTGACACCGGGGAGCTGTTTTTT. Translated, it gives CASSEGVRGDTGELFF.

Ten or more counts support this clonotype. The V call is TRBV12-3 or TRBV12-4, the J call TRBJ2-2; the D gene is possibly TRBD2 (6 bases). The CDR3 covers 14 residues. V was cut by 3 bases and J by 6 bases, with 11 bases left in between. This CDR3 reads CASSFEGGAGELFF. The CDR3 DNA is TGTGCCAGCAGTTTTGAGGGAGGCGCCGGGGAGCTGTTTTTT.

Written as DNA, the CDR3 is TGTGCCAGCAGTAACGACAGGGGCGGGTTCTCGAACACTGAAGCTTTCTTT. It codes for CASSNDRGGFSNTEAFF. The genes are TRBV6-1 and TRBJ1-1, with 8 nucleotides matching TRBD1. CDR1 is MNHNS, CDR2 SASEGT, per germline. The V and J ends lost 5 bases and 1 base, in that order; junction bases with no gene match: 12. There are 17 residues in the CDR3.

Notes on this clonotype: A much larger clone lies one base from this, so it may be a read error. The chain carries TRBV24-1 and TRBJ2-7; a weak D match, TRBD2 (6 bases). Per the germline V gene, CDR1 is KGHDR and CDR2 is SFDVKD. The CDR3 length is 14 residues. Here the CDR3 DNA reads TGTCCCACCAGAAGGGGAGGTTTATACTACGAGCAGTACTTC. Amino acid sequence: CPTRRGGLYYEQYF.

This clonotype was observed a handful of times. The junction departs from the called germline gene at one end, perhaps through a read error. V gene TRBV13 combines with J gene TRBJ1-4; D is undetermined. In germline, CDR1 is PRHDT, CDR2 FYEKMQ (reference sequence). The CDR3 covers 15 residues. CDR3 protein: CASGLGGVTNEKLFF. In DNA, the CDR3 is TGTGCCAGCGGCTTAGGTGGGGTTACTAATGAAAAACTGTTTTTT.

This clonotype was observed a few times. The gene calls are TRBV7-9 and TRBJ2-7; 11 nucleotides line up with TRBD1. V dropped 5 bases and J dropped 3; count of bases not matched to a gene: 15. The CDR3 has 18 amino acids. Germline values: CDR1 SEHNR, CDR2 FQNEAQ (reference sequence). The CDR3 is CASSPPVGQGVRFYEQYF. The CDR3 region has the DNA TGTGCCAGCAGCCCGCCGGTGGGACAGGGGGTGAGGTTCTACGAGCAGTACTTC. Drawing the rest from reference TRBV7-9 and TRBJ2-7, the complete variable domain is DTGVSQNPRHKITKRGQNVTFRCDPISEHNRLYWYRQTLGQGPEFLTYFQNEAQLEKSRLLSDRFSAERPKGSFSTLEIQRTEQGDSAMYLCASSPPVGQGVRFYEQYFGPGTRLTVT.

This clonotype has more than one count but fewer than ten. The gene calls are TRBV18 and TRBJ2-7; 10 positions match TRBD2. V lost 6 bases and J lost 5; bases outside the gene matches: 7. Germline-derived CDR1 and CDR2 are KGHSH and LQKENI. The CDR3 contains 14 residues. The CDR3 protein is CASSDASGSDEQYF. CDR3 coding DNA: TGTGCCAGCTCCGATGCTAGCGGGAGCGACGAGCAGTACTTC.

The rearrangement joins TRBV2 to TRBJ1-2; D perhaps matches TRBD1 (6 bases). The V end was cut by 4 bases, the J end by 8 bases, with 14 bases between. CDR3 length: 13 amino acids. CDR1 SNHLY and CDR2 FYNNEI come from the germline V gene. DNA for the CDR3: TGTGCCAGCAGTGTTTTACAGGGAGAAGGCTACACCTTC. Its protein is CASSVLQGEGYTF.

The CDR3 loop is CASSYPRGHVTGNTIYF. CDR3 coding DNA: TGTGCCAGCAGCTATCCTAGGGGGCACGTTACTGGAAACACCATATATTTT. The V gene is TRBV7-9, the J gene TRBJ1-3; TRBD1 matches 7 bases. The CDR3 is 17 residues long. Trimming took 4 bases from V and 2 from J; bases not matched to a gene: 11. Looked up from germline, CDR1 is SEHNR and CDR2 is FQNEAQ (reference sequence).

The table lists this clonotype with a few counts. The V gene is TRBV24-1, the J gene TRBJ2-3; TRBD2 might be the D (6 bases). Trimming removed 5 bases at V and 2 bases at J, with 13 bases between. The CDR3 has 15 residues. Germline V gene sequence: CDR1 KGHDR, CDR2 SFDVKD. The CDR3 sequence is CATSAQTSLTDTQYF. The DNA of the CDR3 is TGTGCCACCAGTGCTCAGACTAGTCTCACAGATACGCAGTATTTT.

This clonotype has more than one count but fewer than ten. J is TRBJ2-3 and V is TRBV18; unclear D gene. V was trimmed by 6 bases and J by 6 bases, leaving 10 bases between them. The germline CDR1 and CDR2 sequences are KGHSH and LQKENI. This CDR3 has 12 residues. The CDR3 loop reads CASSPLPDTQYF. For the CDR3, the DNA is TGTGCCAGCTCCCCCCTGCCTGATACGCAGTATTTT.

The V gene is TRBV6-1, the J gene TRBJ1-4; TRBD1 aligns across 8 bases. From germline, CDR1 is MNHNS and CDR2 SASEGT. J was trimmed by 4 bases and V by 5 bases; bases with no gene match: 6. The CDR3 loop spans 15 amino acids. The CDR3 sequence: CASSSGGDGNEKLFF. CDR3 coding DNA: TGTGCCAGCAGTTCAGGGGGCGACGGTAATGAAAAACTGTTTTTT.

This clonotype was found many times. The chain has TRBV11-3 and TRBJ2-3; maybe TRBD2 (6 bases). This CDR3 spans 16 amino acids. From germline, CDR1 is SGHNT and CDR2 YENEEA. Trimming stripped 5 bases from V and 6 bases from J, with 21 bases between. CDR3 amino acids: CASSQGRGTHGDTQYF. CDR3 DNA: TGTGCCAGCAGCCAAGGTCGCGGGACTCACGGGGATACGCAGTATTTT. Full variable domain (rest looked up from reference TRBV11-3 and TRBJ2-3): EAGVVQSPRYKIIEKKQPVAFWCNPISGHNTLYWYLQNLGQGPELLIRYENEEAVDDSQLPKDRFSAERLKGVDSTLKIQPAELGDSAVYLCASSQGRGTHGDTQYFGPGTRLTVL.

In its sample, this clonotype was seen many times. The rearrangement joins TRBV5-1 to TRBJ2-5; 8 bases agree with TRBD1. The germline CDR1 and CDR2 sequences are SGHRS and YFSETQ. The V gene end was trimmed by 0 bases and the J gene end by 1 base; junction bases not matched to a gene: 2. This CDR3 region has 15 residues. CDR3 sequence (DNA): TGCGCCAGCAGCTTGGGGGACAGGTTCCAAGAGACCCAGTACTTC. This codes for CASSLGDRFQETQYF.

This clonotype was detected only a few times. The CDR3 region has the DNA TGTGCCAGCCTGGGACAGAGGAACACTGAAGCTTTCTTT. It is translated as CASLGQRNTEAFF. The chain employs TRBV6-2 or TRBV6-3 and TRBJ1-1; 7 bases fit TRBD1. CDR3 length equals 13 residues. V dropped 8 bases and J dropped 1; count of bases not matched to a gene: 4. From germline, CDR1 is MNHEY and CDR2 SVGEGT.

V is TRBV29-1 and J is TRBJ2-7, with 12 bases fitting TRBD2. This CDR3 spans 14 amino acids. In germline, CDR1 is SQVTM, CDR2 ANQGSEA. V gave up 3 bases and J gave up 4 bases; unmatched junction bases: 4. The CDR3 DNA follows: TGCAGCGTTGATGACCTAGCGGGGGGGTACGAGCAGTACTTC. Amino acids: CSVDDLAGGYEQYF.

The J gene is TRBJ2-5, the V gene TRBV25-1; TRBD1 agrees at 7 bases. This CDR3 comprises 15 residues. V was pared by 5 bases and J by 2 bases, with 8 bases of the junction left unmatched. CDR1 is MGHDK, CDR2 SYGVNS, per germline. The CDR3 bases are TGTGCCAGCAGTAGTTTCGGACAGGATCAAGAGACCCAGTACTTC. Translation gives CASSSFGQDQETQYF.

This chain connects TRBV20-1 to TRBJ1-1; D is uncertain. V gave up 3 bases and J gave up 10 bases, with 9 bases separating them. The CDR3 sequence is 10 residues long. Germline CDR1 DFQATT, CDR2 SNEGSKA (reference sequence). Here the CDR3 reads CSASTERAFF. CDR3 bases: TGCAGTGCTAGCACCGAGCGAGCTTTCTTT.

There are many counts of this clonotype. This chain joins TRBV5-1 and TRBJ1-1; no definite D call. The CDR3 is 13 residues long. CDR1 and CDR2 (germline): SGHRS, YFSETQ. Between the trimmed V and J ends, which lost 0 bases and 2 bases, there was a span of 5 bases. CDR3 sequence reads: CASSLVANTEAFF. For the CDR3, the DNA is TGCGCCAGCAGCTTGGTGGCAAACACTGAAGCTTTCTTT.